The present T cell receptor (beta chain) was sequenced within a study of esophageal squamous cell carcinoma under preoperative chemotherapy (dated by TCRdb to the late 2010s). Some background on the complete study: Both tumor-infiltrating lymphocytes and peripheral blood T cells had their TCR repertoires profiled in the study. Repertoires from samples obtained before paclitaxel-nedaplatin therapy were compared with repertoires from samples obtained after paclitaxel-nedaplatin therapy. Roughly 5 patients with primary esophageal squamous cell carcinoma were included in the cohort. The study assessed how paclitaxel-nedaplatin chemotherapy affected T-cell receptor repertoires in patients with esophageal squamous cell carcinoma.

CDR1 and CDR2, per the germline V gene, are SGHTA and FQGNSA. The CDR3, from cysteine to phenylalanine, totals 16 residues. Kept here is only the CDR3 DNA, which spans 48 bases and is read in frame from base 1. Study-wide conclusions, independent of this receptor: Only 4 or 5 patients with esophageal squamous cell carcinoma were analyzed, making for a small cohort. A significant increase in TCR diversity was observed in peripheral T cells after chemotherapy, whereas no such increase was observed in tumor-infiltrating lymphocytes. Rather than arising solely from local clonal changes, post-treatment tumor-infiltrating lymphocytes appeared to come partly from peripheral T cells that migrated into the tumor. Paclitaxel-nedaplatin therapy induced immediate and substantial clonotype frequency changes, with contraction more likely among abundant clones than amplification.

The library was prepared using PCR. Data came from a HiSeq X Ten. High-throughput sequencing was used to characterize the TCR repertoires. Using fastp at Q25 and MiXCR, TCRdb reprocessed the public reads and kept productive beta chains. Identical CDR3 protein sequences are pooled into one entry, listed with their most common genes and DNA. Within this sample are 34,000 or so distinct CDR3 sequences, with around 49% of them counted one time only. 20% to 25% of the sample rests with the top ten. The sample's time point label, in plain terms: after preoperative PTX-NDP chemotherapy. Patients received paclitaxel-nedaplatin as preoperative chemotherapy before surgery. As concerns this clonotype: Its antigen has not been determined. Sequence at one end of the junction differs from germline and may be a read error.

This sample was obtained from a patient given preoperative chemotherapy. The receptor was isolated from a human donor with esophageal squamous cell carcinoma. The donor label of this sample is uncertain. This receptor chain uses TRBV7-2 and TRBJ2-4, with a weak D call of TRBD2 (6 bases match). The nucleotide sequence reads TGTGCCAGCCGCGCCGCGGGGCTCGGGGCCAAAAACATGCAGTATTTC. It codes for CASRAAGLGAKNMQYF. Joined to the reference TRBV7-2 and TRBJ2-4 proteins, this CDR3 gives the full variable domain: GAGVSQSPSNKVTEKGKDVELRCDPISGHTALYWYRQSLGQGLEFLIYFQGNSAPDKSGLPSDRFSAERTGGSVSTLTIQRTQQEDSAVYLCASRAAGLGAKNMQYFGAGTRLSVL.